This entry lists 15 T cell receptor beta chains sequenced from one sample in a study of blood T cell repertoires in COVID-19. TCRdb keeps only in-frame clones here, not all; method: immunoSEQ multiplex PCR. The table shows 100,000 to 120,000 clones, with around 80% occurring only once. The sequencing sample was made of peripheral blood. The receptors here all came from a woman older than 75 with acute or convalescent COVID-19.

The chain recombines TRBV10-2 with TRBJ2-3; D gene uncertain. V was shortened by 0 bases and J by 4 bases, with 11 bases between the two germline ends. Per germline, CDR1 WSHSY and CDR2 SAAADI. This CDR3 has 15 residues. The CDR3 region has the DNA TGCGCCAGCAGTGAGTCTCCGACCGGGTCAGATACGCAGTATTTT. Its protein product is CASSESPTGSDTQYF.

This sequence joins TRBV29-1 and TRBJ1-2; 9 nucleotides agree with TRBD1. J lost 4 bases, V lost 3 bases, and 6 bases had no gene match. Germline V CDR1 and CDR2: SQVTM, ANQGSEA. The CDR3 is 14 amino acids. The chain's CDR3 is CSVDEGGQGYGYTF. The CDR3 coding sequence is TGCAGCGTTGACGAAGGGGGACAGGGCTATGGCTACACCTTC. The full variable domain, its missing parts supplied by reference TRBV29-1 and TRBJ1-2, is SAVISQKPSRDICQRGTSLTIQCQVDSQVTMMFWYRQQPGQSLTLIATANQGSEATYESGFVIDKFPISRPNLTFSTLTVSNMSPEDSSIYLCSVDEGGQGYGYTFGSGTRLTVV.

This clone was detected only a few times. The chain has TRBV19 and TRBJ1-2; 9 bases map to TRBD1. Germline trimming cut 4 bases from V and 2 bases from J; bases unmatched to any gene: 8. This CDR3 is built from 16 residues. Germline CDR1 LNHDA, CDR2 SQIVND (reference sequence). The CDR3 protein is CASSTPGQGRNYGYTF. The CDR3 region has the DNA TGTGCCAGTAGTACCCCGGGACAGGGAAGGAACTATGGCTACACCTTC.

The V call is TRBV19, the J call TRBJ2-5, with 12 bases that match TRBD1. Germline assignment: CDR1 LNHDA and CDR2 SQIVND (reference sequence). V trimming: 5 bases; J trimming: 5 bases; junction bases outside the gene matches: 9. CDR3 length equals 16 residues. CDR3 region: CASSETGTGGVETQYF. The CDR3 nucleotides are TGTGCCAGTAGTGAAACCGGGACAGGGGGCGTGGAGACCCAGTACTTC.

The CDR3 reads CASSEAPGTDTQYF. In DNA, the CDR3 is TGCGCCAGCAGCGAGGCCCCGGGCACAGATACGCAGTATTTT. This rearrangement joins TRBV5-1 to TRBJ2-3, with D uncertain. CDR1 is SGHRS and CDR2 is YFSETQ in the germline V gene. There are 14 residues in the CDR3. The V end lost 4 bases, the J end lost 1 base, and 10 bases lay between the germline ends.

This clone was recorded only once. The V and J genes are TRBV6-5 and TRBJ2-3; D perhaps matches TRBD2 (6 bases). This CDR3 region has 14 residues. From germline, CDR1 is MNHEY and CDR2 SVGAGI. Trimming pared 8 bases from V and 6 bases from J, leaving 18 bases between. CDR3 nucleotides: TGTGCCAGCGGGACGGGGGAGAATTTGGATACGCAGTATTTT. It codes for CASGTGENLDTQYF.

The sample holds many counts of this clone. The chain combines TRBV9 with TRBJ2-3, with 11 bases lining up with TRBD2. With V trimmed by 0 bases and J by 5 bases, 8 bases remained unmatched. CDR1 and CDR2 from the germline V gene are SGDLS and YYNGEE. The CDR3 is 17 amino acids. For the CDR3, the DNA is TGTGCCAGCAGCGTAGGGCTAGCGGGGGGCGGGGTAGATACGCAGTATTTT. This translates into CASSVGLAGGGVDTQYF.

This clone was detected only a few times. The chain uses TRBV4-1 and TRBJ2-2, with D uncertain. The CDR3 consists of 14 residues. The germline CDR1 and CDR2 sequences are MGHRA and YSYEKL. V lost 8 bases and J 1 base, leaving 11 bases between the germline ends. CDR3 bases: TGCGCCAGCCAACCGGGTTTGAACACCGGGGAGCTGTTTTTT. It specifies CASQPGLNTGELFF.

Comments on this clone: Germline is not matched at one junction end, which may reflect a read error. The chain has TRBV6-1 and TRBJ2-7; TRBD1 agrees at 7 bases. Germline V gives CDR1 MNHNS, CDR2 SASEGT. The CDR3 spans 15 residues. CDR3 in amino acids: CASREGTDSSYEQYF. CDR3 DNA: TGTGCCAGCAGGGAAGGGACAGACAGCTCCTACGAGCAGTACTTC.

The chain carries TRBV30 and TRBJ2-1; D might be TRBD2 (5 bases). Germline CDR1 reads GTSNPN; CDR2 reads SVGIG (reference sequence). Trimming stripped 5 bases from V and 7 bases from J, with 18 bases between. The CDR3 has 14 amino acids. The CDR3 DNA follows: TGTGCCTGGGCGGGTTTGGAAAGATGGAATGAGCAGTTCTTC. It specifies CAWAGLERWNEQFF. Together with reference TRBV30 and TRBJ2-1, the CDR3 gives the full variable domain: SQTIHQWPATLVQPVGSPLSLECTVEGTSNPNLYWYRQAAGRGLQLLFYSVGIGQISSEVPQNLSASRPQDRQFILSSKKLLLSDSGFYLCAWAGLERWNEQFFGPGTRLTVL.

The CDR3 DNA reads TGTGCCAGCAGCCGACAGGGGCCAGGTTCGGCACCCCTCCACTTT. Translating gives CASSRQGPGSAPLHF. The rearrangement joins TRBV7-9 to TRBJ1-6, with TRBD1 identical over 8 bases. Germline CDR1 is SEHNR and CDR2 is FQNEAQ (reference sequence). Unmatched junction bases numbered 11, after V lost 5 bases and J lost 11 bases. The CDR3 sequence is 15 residues long.

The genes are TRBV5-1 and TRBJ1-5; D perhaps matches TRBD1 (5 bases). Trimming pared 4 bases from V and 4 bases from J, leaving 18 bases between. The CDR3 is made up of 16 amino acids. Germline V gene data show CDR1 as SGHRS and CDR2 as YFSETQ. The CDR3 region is CASSVDPREANQPQHF. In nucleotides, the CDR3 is TGCGCCAGCAGCGTGGATCCCAGGGAAGCAAATCAGCCCCAGCATTTT.

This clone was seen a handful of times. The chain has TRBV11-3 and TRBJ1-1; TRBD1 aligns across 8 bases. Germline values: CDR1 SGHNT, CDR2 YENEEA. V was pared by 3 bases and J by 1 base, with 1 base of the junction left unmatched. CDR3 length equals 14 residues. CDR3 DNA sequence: TGTGCCAGCAGCTTTACAGGGGGGAACACTGAAGCTTTCTTT. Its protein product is CASSFTGGNTEAFF.

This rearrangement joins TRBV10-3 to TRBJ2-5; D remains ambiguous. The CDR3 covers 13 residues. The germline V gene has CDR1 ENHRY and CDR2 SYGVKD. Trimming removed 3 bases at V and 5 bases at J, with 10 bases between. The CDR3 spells CAISDGPKETQYF. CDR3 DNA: TGTGCCATCAGTGACGGTCCCAAGGAGACCCAGTACTTC.

CDR3 in DNA: TGTGCCAGCAGCCAAGGGACAGTGGCTTTGGAGCCCCAGCATTTT. This codes for CASSQGTVALEPQHF. This sequence joins TRBV3-1 (or the pseudogene TRBV3-2) and TRBJ1-5; the D gene is possibly TRBD1 (6 bases). This CDR3 has 15 residues. CDR1 and CDR2 (germline): LGHDT, YNNKEL (reference sequence). V lost 1 base and J lost 8, with 15 bases in between.